A single sample gave rise to the 19 T cell receptor beta chains below, sequenced in a study of blood T cell repertoires in COVID-19. The method was immunoSEQ multiplex PCR; TCRdb's version includes in-frame clones alone and lacks a portion of them. The table includes fewer than 400,000 clones, about 92% detected once. Source material: PBMCs or T cells enriched from blood (not recorded which). The receptors derive from a woman aged 25 to 39 who had recovered from COVID-19.

This chain connects TRBV9 to TRBJ1-1; 12 bases are a match to TRBD1. V lost 6 bases, J lost 5 bases, and 8 bases stayed unmatched. Germline CDR1 and CDR2: SGDLS and YYNGEE. The CDR3 is made up of 15 amino acids. The chain's CDR3 is CASTTMGQGATEAFF. CDR3 sequence (DNA): TGTGCCAGCACCACTATGGGACAGGGGGCTACTGAAGCTTTCTTT.

The rearrangement links TRBV2 to TRBJ1-2; D might be TRBD1 (5 bases). This CDR3 comprises 14 residues. Trimming removed 2 bases at V and 3 bases at J, with 10 bases between. The germline gives CDR1 SNHLY, CDR2 FYNNEI. The chain's CDR3 is CASSEQGWDYGYTF. CDR3 coding DNA: TGTGCCAGCAGTGAACAGGGATGGGACTATGGCTACACCTTC.

Worth noting for this clone: Other DNA sequences within the sample encode an identical CDR3. The chain has TRBV28 and TRBJ1-1, with D perhaps matching TRBD1 (5 bases). In germline, CDR1 is MDHEN, CDR2 SYDVKM. The CDR3 consists of 13 residues. V was shortened by 5 bases and J by 1 base, with 8 bases between the two germline ends. CDR3 DNA sequence: TGTGCCAGCAGTCTTCAGGGGAACACTGAAGCTTTCTTT. Protein product: CASSLQGNTEAFF.

The chain couples TRBV5-4 to TRBJ1-6, with D possibly being TRBD1 (5 bases). The CDR3 extends over 13 amino acids. Germline lookup yields CDR1 SGHNT and CDR2 YYREEE (reference sequence). Trimming removed 7 bases at V and 8 bases at J, with 13 bases between. CDR3 region: CASRRGSDSPLHF. CDR3 bases: TGTGCCAGCCGGCGGGGGTCGGATTCACCCCTCCACTTT.

Regarding this clone: This CDR3 is also generated by other DNA sequences in the sample. The chain couples TRBV28 to TRBJ1-5; 10 bases match TRBD1. The junction had 3 bases not matched to a gene; V was cut back by 6 bases and J by 1 base. The CDR3 runs 15 residues. CDR1 and CDR2 (germline): MDHEN, SYDVKM. Here the CDR3 reads CASRRQGASNQPQHF. The CDR3 DNA follows: TGTGCCAGCAGAAGACAGGGGGCGAGCAATCAGCCCCAGCATTTT.

The rearrangement joins TRBV28 to TRBJ1-1; D possibly corresponds to TRBD1 (6 bases). The V gene's germline CDR1 is MDHEN and CDR2 SYDVKM. The CDR3 spans 12 residues. The V gene lost 2 bases and the J gene lost 10 bases, with 11 bases spanning the gap. This chain's CDR3 is CASSLPGEGAFF. The CDR3 region has the DNA TGTGCCAGCAGTTTACCAGGGGAGGGAGCTTTCTTT.

The chain combines TRBV9 with TRBJ2-1; 7 nucleotides agree with TRBD1. CDR1 and CDR2 (germline): SGDLS, YYNGEE. This CDR3 has 15 residues. V was clipped by 0 bases and J by 7 bases; unmatched bases: 7. CDR3 residues: CASSVELTGNNEQFF. CDR3 DNA: TGTGCCAGCAGCGTAGAGTTGACAGGGAATAATGAGCAGTTCTTC.

The table lists this clone with a count of one. The chain carries TRBV28 and TRBJ1-2; perhaps TRBD1 as D (6 bases). CDR3 length: 13 residues. Germline assignment: CDR1 MDHEN and CDR2 SYDVKM. Trimming pared 5 bases from V and 4 bases from J, leaving 11 bases between. CDR3 bases: TGTGCCAGCAGTCCAGGACAGTTCTATGGCTACACCTTC. As protein: CASSPGQFYGYTF.

This sequence joins TRBV7-2 and TRBJ2-5; 9 bases align to TRBD2. Trimming took 5 bases from V and 4 from J; bases not matched to a gene: 11. This CDR3 is 16 amino acids long. The germline V gene has CDR1 SGHTA and CDR2 FQGNSA. CDR3 region: CASSRRVAGVAETQYF. CDR3 DNA sequence: TGTGCCAGCAGCAGACGAGTAGCGGGGGTTGCAGAGACCCAGTACTTC.

The chain uses TRBV27 and TRBJ2-7; the match to TRBD1 covers 9 bases. J lost 5 bases, V lost 6 bases, and 5 bases had no gene match. This CDR3 has 13 amino acids. Germline assignment: CDR1 MNHEY and CDR2 SMNVEV (reference sequence). The CDR3 DNA sequence: TGTGCCAGCAGATCACAGGGGGCCGACGAGCAGTACTTC. Translated, it gives CASRSQGADEQYF.

The chain couples TRBV18 to TRBJ2-2; 9 nucleotides match TRBD2. Looked up from germline, CDR1 is KGHSH and CDR2 is LQKENI. The CDR3 consists of 14 residues. V trimming: 6 bases; J trimming: 5 bases; junction bases outside the gene matches: 4. CDR3 sequence (DNA): TGTGCCAGCTCTCAGACTAGCGGTACCGGGGAGCTGTTTTTT. Encoded protein: CASSQTSGTGELFF. Drawing the rest from reference TRBV18 and TRBJ2-2, the complete variable domain is NAGVMQNPRHLVRRRGQEARLRCSPMKGHSHVYWYRQLPEEGLKFMVYLQKENIIDESGMPKERFSAEFPKEGPSILRIQQVVRGDSAAYFCASSQTSGTGELFFGEGSRLTVL.

The rearrangement links TRBV7-9 to TRBJ1-4; D possibly corresponds to TRBD1 (5 bases). Germline V gene data show CDR1 as SEHNR and CDR2 as FQNEAQ (reference sequence). Trimming removed 5 bases at V and 8 bases at J, with 12 bases between. The CDR3 totals 13 residues. CDR3 residues: CASSPTVEEKLFF. CDR3 sequence (DNA): TGTGCCAGCAGCCCGACAGTGGAGGAAAAACTGTTTTTT.

V gene TRBV7-9 combines with J gene TRBJ1-1; 9 bases map to TRBD1. Germline V gives CDR1 SEHNR, CDR2 FQNEAQ (reference sequence). Trimming at V came to 3 bases and at J to 6 bases, leaving 5 bases not matched to a gene. CDR3 length equals 14 residues. CDR3 loop: CASSLTGGVAEAFF. CDR3 DNA: TGTGCCAGCAGCTTGACAGGGGGAGTTGCTGAAGCTTTCTTT.

The sample holds a few counts of this clone. The chain carries TRBV7-9 and TRBJ1-1, with 7 positions matching TRBD1. V was pared by 5 bases and J by 0 bases, with 9 bases of the junction left unmatched. Germline V gene sequence: CDR1 SEHNR, CDR2 FQNEAQ (reference sequence). The CDR3 covers 16 residues. The chain's CDR3 is CASSMNRGPVNTEAFF. The CDR3, as DNA: TGTGCCAGCAGCATGAACAGGGGTCCGGTGAACACTGAAGCTTTCTTT.

The chain is built from TRBV5-8 and TRBJ2-1, with TRBD2 matching over 11 bases. The ends lost 0 bases at V and 4 bases at J; junction bases unmatched: 3. Per the germline V gene, CDR1 is SGHTS and CDR2 is YDEGEE. There are 16 residues in the CDR3. The CDR3 reads CASSLGTSGFYNEQFF. The CDR3 DNA sequence: TGTGCCAGCAGCTTGGGGACTAGCGGGTTTTACAATGAGCAGTTCTTC. The full variable domain, its missing parts supplied by reference TRBV5-8 and TRBJ2-1, is EAGVTQSPTHLIKTRGQQATLRCSPISGHTSVYWYQQALGLGLQFLLWYDEGEERNRGNFPPRFSGRQFPNYSSELNVNALELEDSALYLCASSLGTSGFYNEQFFGPGTRLTVL.

This chain joins TRBV11-2 and TRBJ2-7; TRBD1 matches 9 bases. The V and J ends lost 5 bases and 6 bases, in that order; junction bases with no gene match: 5. Germline V CDR1 and CDR2: SGHAT, FQNNGV. There are 13 residues in the CDR3. The CDR3, as DNA: TGTGCCAGCAGCCGGGACAGGGAATCCGAGCAGTACTTC. Its protein product is CASSRDRESEQYF.

The gene calls are TRBV7-2 and TRBJ1-2, with 9 bases lining up with TRBD1. The V gene's germline CDR1 is SGHTA and CDR2 FQGNSA. This CDR3 has 13 amino acids. Trimming cost V 5 bases and J 4 bases; bases outside gene matches: 2. The CDR3 sequence: CASSRGQGYGYTF. CDR3 nucleotide sequence: TGTGCCAGCAGCCGGGGACAGGGCTATGGCTACACCTTC.

The chain is built from TRBV10-3 and TRBJ2-6; 12 bases match TRBD1. The CDR3 is 19 amino acids. Germline loops: CDR1 ENHRY, CDR2 SYGVKD. Germline trimming cut 6 bases from V and 2 bases from J; bases unmatched to any gene: 11. In DNA form, the CDR3 reads TGTGCCATCAGGAAGACACGGGACAGGGGGCTCACTGGGGCCAACGTCCTGACTTTC. Translated: CAIRKTRDRGLTGANVLTF.

The chain carries TRBV19 and TRBJ2-1; 11 bases map to TRBD2. The germline gives CDR1 LNHDA, CDR2 SQIVND (reference sequence). V shed 5 bases and J 7 bases; nucleotides not matched to a gene: 7. This CDR3 spans 15 amino acids. Here the CDR3 DNA reads TGTGCCAGTAGTTACCTAGCGGGAGGATGGAATGAGCAGTTCTTC. Protein sequence: CASSYLAGGWNEQFF.